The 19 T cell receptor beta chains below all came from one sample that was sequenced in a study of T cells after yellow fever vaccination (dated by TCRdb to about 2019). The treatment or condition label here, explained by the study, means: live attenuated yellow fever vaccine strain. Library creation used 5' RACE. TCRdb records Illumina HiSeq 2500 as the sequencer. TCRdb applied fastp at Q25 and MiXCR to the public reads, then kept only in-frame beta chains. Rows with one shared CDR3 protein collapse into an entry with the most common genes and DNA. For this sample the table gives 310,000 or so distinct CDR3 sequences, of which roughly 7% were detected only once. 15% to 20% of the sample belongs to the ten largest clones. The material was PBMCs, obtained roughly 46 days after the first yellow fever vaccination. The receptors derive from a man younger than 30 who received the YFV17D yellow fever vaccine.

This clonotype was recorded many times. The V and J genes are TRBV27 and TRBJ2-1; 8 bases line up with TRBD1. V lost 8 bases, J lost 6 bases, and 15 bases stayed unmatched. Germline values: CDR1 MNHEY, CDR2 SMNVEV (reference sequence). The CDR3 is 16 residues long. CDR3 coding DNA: TGTGCCAGCCGTACACCGCGGGGCAGGGGGCCCAATGAGCAGTTCTTC. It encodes CASRTPRGRGPNEQFF.

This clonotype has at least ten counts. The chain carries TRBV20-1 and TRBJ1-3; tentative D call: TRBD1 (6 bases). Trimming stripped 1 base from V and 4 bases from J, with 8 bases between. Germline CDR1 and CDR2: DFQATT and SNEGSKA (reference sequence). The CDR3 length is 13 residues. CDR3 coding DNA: TGCAGTGCTAGAGGGGGGCTAGGAAACACCATATATTTT. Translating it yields CSARGGLGNTIYF.

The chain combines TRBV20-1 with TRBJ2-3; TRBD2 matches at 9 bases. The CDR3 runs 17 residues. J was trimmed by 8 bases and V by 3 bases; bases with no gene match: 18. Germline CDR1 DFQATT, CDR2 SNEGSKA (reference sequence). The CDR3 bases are TGCAGTGCTAGTCTAGCGGGACTGCCCGTGACTTCTGGTACGCAGTATTTT. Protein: CSASLAGLPVTSGTQYF.

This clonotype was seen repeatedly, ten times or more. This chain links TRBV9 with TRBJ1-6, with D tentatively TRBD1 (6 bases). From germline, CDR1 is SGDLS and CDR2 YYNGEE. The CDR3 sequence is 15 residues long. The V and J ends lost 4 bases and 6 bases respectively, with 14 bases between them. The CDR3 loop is CASSTSTGLNSPLHF. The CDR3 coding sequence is TGTGCCAGCAGCACCTCCACAGGGCTTAATTCACCCCTCCACTTT.

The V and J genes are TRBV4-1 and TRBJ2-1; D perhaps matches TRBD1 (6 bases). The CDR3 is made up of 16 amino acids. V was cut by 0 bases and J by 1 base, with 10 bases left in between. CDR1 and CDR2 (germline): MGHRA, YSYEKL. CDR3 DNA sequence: TGCGCCAGCAGCCAAGAGGCCACAGGGTCCTACAATGAGCAGTTCTTC. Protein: CASSQEATGSYNEQFF.

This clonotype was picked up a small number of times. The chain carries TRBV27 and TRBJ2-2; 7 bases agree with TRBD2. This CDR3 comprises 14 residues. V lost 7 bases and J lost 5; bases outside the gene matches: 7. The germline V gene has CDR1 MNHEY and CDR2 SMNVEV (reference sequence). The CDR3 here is CASKGWGGTGELFF. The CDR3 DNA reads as TGTGCCAGCAAAGGCTGGGGAGGGACCGGGGAGCTGTTTTTT.

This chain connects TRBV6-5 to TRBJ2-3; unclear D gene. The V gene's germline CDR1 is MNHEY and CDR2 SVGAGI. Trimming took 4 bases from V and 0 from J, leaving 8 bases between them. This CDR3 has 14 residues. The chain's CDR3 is CASSWTASTDTQYF. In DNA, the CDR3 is TGTGCCAGCAGTTGGACGGCTAGCACAGATACGCAGTATTTT.

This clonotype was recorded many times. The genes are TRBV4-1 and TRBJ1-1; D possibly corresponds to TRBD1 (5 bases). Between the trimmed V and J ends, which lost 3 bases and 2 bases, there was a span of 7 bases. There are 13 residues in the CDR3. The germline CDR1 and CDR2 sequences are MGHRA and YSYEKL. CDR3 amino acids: CASSHQGNTEAFF. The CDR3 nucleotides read TGCGCCAGCAGCCACCAGGGAAACACTGAAGCTTTCTTT.

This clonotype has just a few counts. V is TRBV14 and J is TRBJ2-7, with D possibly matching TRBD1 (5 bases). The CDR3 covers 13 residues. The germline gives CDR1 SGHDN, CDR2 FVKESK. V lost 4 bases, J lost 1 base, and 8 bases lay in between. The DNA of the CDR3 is TGTGCCAGCAGCCCTGACAGATCCTACGAGCAGTACTTC. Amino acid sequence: CASSPDRSYEQYF.

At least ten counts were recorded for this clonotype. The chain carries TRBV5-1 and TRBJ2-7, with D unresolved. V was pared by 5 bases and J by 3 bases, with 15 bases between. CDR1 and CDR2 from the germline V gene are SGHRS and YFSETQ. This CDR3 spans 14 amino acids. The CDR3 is CASRLASLSYEQYF. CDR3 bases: TGCGCCAGCAGATTAGCCTCCTTGAGCTACGAGCAGTACTTC.

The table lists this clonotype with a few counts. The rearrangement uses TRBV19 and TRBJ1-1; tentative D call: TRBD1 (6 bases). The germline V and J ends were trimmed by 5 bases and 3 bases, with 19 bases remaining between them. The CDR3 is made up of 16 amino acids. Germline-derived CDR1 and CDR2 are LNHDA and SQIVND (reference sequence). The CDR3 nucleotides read TGTGCCAGTAGTGGACGACAGGTACCGGAGGACACTGAAGCTTTCTTT. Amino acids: CASSGRQVPEDTEAFF.

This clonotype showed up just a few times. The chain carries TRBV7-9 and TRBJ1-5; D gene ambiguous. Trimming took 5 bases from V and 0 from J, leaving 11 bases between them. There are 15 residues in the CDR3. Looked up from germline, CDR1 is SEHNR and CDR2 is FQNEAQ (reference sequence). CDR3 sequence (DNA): TGTGCCAGCAGCGAAACTTCGGGTAGCAATCAGCCCCAGCATTTT. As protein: CASSETSGSNQPQHF.

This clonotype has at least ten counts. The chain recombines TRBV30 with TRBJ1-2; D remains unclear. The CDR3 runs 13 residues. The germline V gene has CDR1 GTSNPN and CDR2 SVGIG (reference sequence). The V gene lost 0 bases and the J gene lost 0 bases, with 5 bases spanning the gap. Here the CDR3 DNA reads TGTGCCTGGAGTGTGGAAGCTAACTATGGCTACACCTTC. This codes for CAWSVEANYGYTF.

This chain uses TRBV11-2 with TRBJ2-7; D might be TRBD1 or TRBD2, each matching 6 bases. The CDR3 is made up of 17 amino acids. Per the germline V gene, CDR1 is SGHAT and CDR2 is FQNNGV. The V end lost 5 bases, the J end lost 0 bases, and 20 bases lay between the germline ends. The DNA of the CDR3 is TGTGCCAGCAGCACATTAGGGGGGCGGTTGACCTCCTACGAGCAGTACTTC. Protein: CASSTLGGRLTSYEQYF.

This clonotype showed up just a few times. The CDR3 loop reads CSARGWGSDEKLFF. The CDR3, as DNA: TGCAGTGCTAGAGGGTGGGGGTCCGATGAAAAACTGTTTTTT. The rearrangement joins TRBV20-1 to TRBJ1-4; D may be TRBD1 (5 bases). This CDR3 has 14 residues. V was cut by 1 base and J by 6 bases, with 12 bases left in between. Germline V gene sequence: CDR1 DFQATT, CDR2 SNEGSKA (reference sequence).

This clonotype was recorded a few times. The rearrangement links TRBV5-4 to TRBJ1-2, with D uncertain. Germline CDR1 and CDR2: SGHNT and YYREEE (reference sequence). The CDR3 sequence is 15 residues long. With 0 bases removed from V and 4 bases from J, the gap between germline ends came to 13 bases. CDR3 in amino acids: CASSLAFREAYGYTF. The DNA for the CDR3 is TGTGCCAGCAGCTTGGCGTTCCGGGAGGCCTATGGCTACACCTTC.

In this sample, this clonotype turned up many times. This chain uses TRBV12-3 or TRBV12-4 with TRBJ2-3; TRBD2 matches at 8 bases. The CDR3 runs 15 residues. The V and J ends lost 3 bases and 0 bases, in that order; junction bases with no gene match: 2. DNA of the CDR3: TGTGCCAGCAGTTTCGGCGGGGGGAGCACAGATACGCAGTATTTT. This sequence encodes CASSFGGGSTDTQYF.

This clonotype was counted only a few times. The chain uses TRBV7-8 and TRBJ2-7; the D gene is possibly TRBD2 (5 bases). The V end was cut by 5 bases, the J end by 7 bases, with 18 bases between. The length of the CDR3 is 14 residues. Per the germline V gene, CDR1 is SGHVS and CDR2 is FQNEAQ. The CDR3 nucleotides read TGTGCCAGCAGCCACCCCGGGGATGGGGTTGAGCAGTACGTC. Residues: CASSHPGDGVEQYV.

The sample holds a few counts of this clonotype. The CDR3: CASRTGTYQETQYF. As DNA, the CDR3 is TGTGCCAGCAGGACCGGGACCTACCAAGAGACCCAGTACTTC. The V call is TRBV7-2, the J call TRBJ2-5; either TRBD1 or TRBD2 may supply D (5 bases each). V was trimmed by 6 bases and J by 0 bases, leaving 11 bases between them. There are 14 residues in the CDR3. Germline CDR1 is SGHTA and CDR2 is FQGNSA.